The clone carrying this TCR beta chain showed up many times. The antigen is undetermined. Samples had at least 7 million PBMCs isolated from them. The extraction recovered at least 5 micrograms of total RNA per sample. With a J-beta primer mix and a sample-barcoded 5' primer, a second PCR ran about 6 to 11 cycles. TCRdb reprocessed the 5' RACE reads with MiXCR, giving one entry per CDR3 protein. The sample contains 650,000 or so distinct CDR3 sequences, over 40% of which appear only once. The CDR3 totals 13 residues. Trimming shortened V by 5 bases and J by 8 bases, and 13 bases separated the two germline ends. The sample is drawn from a study of blood T cells in healthy people across ages. Whole-study findings and limits: The unsorted PBMCs prevented any conclusive comparison of naive versus antigen-experienced cells. Underestimates were what the diversity estimates from one million T cells were considered to be.

The source of this sequence is a woman aged 80 or over in good health. The sequencing sample was made of blood. The chain couples TRBV12-3 or TRBV12-4 to TRBJ2-1; D remains ambiguous. The CDR3, as DNA: TGTGCCAGCAGTCCGGGTTGGGGTTATGAGCAGTTCTTC. Translating it yields CASSPGWGYEQFF.